A selection of T cell receptor beta chains follows, all from one sample in a study of control samples from healthy donors and cancer patients. Generated by immunoSEQ multiplex PCR, the TCRdb table keeps only in-frame clones and is missing some. The sample lists around 95,000 clones, roughly 90% occurring once. Sequenced material: blood. The receptors originated from a woman between 45 and 65 years old in good health. Both conserved end residues are trimmed from each CDR3. Some rows have no size entry. The others give once, few or many, or a class for an expanded clone.

abundance	v_gene	j_gene	CDR3aa
NA	TRBV3-1/TRBV3-2	TRBJ1-4	ASSLRDLEKLF
NA	TRBV19	TRBJ1-2	ASSILGQFYGYT
NA	TRBV7-8	TRBJ2-5	ASFPSGGYETQY
NA	TRBV19	TRBJ1-4	ASSSIGQGDEKLF
NA	TRBV2	TRBJ1-1	ASSVGRTKREAF
few	TRBV10-1	TRBJ1-2	ASSEKRNYGYT
NA	TRBV2	TRBJ1-6	ASRRRGARDSPLH
NA	TRBV30	TRBJ1-5	AWRGQLSNQPQH
NA	TRBV7-2	TRBJ1-1	ASSPGQGANEAF
few	TRBV9	TRBJ2-1	ASSVVGGRASSYNEQF
NA	TRBV7-2	TRBJ2-1	ASSPQGSGGSEQF
NA	TRBV27	TRBJ2-7	ASSGLAGMAYEQY
NA	TRBV6-5	TRBJ2-7	ASSYNPSGGVDEQY
NA	TRBV7-9	TRBJ1-6	ASTIGNAYNSPLH
NA	TRBV12-3/TRBV12-4	TRBJ1-5	ASSLKGDQPQH
once	TRBV19	TRBJ2-7	ASSMGPQGIYEQY
NA	TRBV9	TRBJ2-4	ASSPGGAAKNIQY